This TCR beta chain was identified during a study of T-cell memory formation after mild COVID-19. Study-wide results and limits: Those CD4+ clones that contracted were mainly in CM and EM (CD8+ ones in EMRA).

This clonotype has only a few counts. Its cognate antigen is unknown. Germline CDR1 and CDR2: SGDLS and YYNGEE. V lost 3 bases, J lost 5 bases, and 14 bases lay in between. The CDR3 has 14 amino acids. MiXCR, run by TCRdb on the 5' RACE reads, gives a single entry per CDR3 protein. The table lists roughly 600,000 distinct CDR3 sequences, approximately 18% of them singletons. The receptor was derived from an adult woman who had mild COVID-19 (a few samples of this study predate the infection). Cell type and time point are not known. Sequenced sample: PBMCs or a T cell subset sorted from them (not recorded which). The rearrangement joins TRBV9 to TRBJ2-5; possibly TRBD1 or TRBD2 for D (5 bases each). In nucleotides, the CDR3 is TGTGCCAGCAGCGCTGAAGCAGGGAGTGAGACCCAGTACTTC. This sequence encodes CASSAEAGSETQYF.